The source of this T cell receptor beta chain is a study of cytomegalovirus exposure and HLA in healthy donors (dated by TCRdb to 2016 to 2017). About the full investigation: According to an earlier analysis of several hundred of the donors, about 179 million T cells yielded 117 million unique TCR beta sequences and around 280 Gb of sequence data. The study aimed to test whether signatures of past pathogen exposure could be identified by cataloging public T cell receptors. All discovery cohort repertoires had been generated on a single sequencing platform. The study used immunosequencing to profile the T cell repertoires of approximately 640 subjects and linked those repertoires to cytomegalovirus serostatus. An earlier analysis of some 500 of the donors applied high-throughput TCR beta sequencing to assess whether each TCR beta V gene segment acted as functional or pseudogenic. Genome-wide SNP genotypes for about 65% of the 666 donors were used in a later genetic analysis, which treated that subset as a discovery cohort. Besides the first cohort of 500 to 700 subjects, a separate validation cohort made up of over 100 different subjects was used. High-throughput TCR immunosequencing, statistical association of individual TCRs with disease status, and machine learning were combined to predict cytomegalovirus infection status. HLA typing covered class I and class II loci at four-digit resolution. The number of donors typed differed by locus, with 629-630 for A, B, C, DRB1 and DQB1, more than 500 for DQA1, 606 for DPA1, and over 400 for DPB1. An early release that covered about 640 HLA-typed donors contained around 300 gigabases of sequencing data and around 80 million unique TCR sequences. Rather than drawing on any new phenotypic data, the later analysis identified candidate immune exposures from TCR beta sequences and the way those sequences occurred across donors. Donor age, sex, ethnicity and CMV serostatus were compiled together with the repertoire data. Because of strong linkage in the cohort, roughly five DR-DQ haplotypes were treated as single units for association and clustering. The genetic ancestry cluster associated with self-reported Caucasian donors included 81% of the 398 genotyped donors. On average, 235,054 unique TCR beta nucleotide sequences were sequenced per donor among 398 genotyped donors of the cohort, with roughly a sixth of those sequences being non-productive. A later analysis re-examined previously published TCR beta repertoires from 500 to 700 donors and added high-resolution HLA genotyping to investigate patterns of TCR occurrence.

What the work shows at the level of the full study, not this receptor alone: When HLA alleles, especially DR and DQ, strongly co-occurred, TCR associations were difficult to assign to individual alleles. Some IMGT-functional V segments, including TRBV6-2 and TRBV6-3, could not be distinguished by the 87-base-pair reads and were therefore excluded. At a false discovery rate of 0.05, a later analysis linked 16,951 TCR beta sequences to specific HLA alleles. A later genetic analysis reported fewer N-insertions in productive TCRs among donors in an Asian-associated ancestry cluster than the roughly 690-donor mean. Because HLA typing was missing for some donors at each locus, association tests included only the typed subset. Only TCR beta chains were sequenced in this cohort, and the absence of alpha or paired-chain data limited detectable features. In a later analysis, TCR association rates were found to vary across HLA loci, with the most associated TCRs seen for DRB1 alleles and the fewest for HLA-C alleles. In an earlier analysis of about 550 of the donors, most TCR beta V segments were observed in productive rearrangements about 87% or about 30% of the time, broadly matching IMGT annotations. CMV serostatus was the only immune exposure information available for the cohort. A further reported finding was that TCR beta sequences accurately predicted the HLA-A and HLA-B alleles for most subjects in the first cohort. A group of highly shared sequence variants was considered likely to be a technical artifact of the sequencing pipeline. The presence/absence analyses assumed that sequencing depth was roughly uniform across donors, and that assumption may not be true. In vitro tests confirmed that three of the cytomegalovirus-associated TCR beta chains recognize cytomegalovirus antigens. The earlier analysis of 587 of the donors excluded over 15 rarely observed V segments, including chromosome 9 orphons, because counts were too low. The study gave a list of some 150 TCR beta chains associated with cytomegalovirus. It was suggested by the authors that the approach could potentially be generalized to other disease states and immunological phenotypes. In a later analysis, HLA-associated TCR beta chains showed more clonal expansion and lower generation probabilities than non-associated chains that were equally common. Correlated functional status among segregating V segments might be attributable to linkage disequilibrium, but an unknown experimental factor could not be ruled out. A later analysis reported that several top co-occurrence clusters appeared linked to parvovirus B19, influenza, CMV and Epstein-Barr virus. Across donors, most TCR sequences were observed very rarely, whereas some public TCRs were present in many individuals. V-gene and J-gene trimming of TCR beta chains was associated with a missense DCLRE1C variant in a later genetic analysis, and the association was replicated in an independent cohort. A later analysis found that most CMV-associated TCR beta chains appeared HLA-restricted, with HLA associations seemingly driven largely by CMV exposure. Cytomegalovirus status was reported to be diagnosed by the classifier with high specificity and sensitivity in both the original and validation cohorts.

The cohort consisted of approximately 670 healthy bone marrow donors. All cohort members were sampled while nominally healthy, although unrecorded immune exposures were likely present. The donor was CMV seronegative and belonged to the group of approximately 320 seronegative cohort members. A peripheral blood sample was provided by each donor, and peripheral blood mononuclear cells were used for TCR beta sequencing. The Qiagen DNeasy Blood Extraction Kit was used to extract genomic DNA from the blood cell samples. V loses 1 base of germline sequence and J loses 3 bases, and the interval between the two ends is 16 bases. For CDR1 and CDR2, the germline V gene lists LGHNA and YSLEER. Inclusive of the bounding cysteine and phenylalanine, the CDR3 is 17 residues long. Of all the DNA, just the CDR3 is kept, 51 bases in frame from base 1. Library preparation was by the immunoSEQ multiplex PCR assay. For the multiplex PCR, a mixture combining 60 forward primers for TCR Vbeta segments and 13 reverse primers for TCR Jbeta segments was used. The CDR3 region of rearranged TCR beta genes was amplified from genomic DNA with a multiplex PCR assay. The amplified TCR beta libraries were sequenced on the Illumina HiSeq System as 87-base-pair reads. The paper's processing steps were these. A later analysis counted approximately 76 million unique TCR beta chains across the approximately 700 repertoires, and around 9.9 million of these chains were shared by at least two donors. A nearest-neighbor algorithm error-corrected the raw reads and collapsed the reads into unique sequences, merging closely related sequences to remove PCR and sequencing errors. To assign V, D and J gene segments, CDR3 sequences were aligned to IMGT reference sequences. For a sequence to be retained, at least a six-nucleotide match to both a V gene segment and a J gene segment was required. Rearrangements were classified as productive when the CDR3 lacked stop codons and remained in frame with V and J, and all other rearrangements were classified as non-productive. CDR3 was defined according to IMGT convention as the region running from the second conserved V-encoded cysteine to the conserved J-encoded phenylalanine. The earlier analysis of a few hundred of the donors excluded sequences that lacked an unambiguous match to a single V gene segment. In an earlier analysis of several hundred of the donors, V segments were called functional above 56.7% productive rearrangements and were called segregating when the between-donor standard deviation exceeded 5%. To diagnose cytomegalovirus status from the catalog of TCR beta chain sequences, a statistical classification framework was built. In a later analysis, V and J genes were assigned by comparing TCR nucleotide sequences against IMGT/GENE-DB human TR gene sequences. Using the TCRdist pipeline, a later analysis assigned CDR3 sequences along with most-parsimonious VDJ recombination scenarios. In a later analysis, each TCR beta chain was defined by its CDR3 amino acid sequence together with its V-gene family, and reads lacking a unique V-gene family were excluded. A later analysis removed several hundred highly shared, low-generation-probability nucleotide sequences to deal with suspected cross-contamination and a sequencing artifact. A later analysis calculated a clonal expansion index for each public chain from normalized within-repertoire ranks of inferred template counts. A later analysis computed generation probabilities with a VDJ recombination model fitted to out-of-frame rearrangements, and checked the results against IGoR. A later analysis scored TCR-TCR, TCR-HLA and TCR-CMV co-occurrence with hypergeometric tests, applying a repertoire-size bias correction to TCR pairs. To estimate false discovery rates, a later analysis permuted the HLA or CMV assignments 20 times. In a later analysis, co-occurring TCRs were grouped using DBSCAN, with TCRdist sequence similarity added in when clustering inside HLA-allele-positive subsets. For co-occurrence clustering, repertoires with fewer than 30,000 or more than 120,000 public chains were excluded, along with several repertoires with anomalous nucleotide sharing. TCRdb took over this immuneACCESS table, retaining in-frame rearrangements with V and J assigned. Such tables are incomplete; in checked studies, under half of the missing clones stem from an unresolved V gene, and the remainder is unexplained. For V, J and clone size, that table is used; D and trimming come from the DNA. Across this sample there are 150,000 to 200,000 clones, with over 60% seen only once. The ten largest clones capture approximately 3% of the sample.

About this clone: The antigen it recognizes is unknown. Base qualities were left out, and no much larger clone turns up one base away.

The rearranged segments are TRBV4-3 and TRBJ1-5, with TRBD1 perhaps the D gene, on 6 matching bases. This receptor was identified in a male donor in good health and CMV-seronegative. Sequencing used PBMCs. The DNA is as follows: TGCGCCAGCAGCCAAGGGACAGCGTCGGGATCCAATCAGCCCCAGCATTTT. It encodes CASSQGTASGSNQPQHF.